One T cell receptor beta chain is described in this entry. Its specific antigen is unknown. A much larger clone sits a single nucleotide away, making a read error possible. The data belong to a study of T cells in Graves' hyperthyroidism and ophthalmopathy (dated by TCRdb to about 2019). Regarding the complete study: To identify TCR V-J signatures that set the groups apart, the researchers used a discovery cohort of 100 patients, made up of fewer than 50 with Graves' ophthalmopathy and some 60 with stable Graves' hyperthyroidism. The paper describes TCR Vbeta CDR3 sequencing of 135 peripheral blood samples, made up of 43 ophthalmopathy patients, 70 to 75 hyperthyroidism patients and 17 progressor patients. Once sampling was done, hyperthyroidism patients were given methimazole at a starting dose of 30 mg daily, whereas ophthalmopathy patients were given high-dose intravenous methylprednisolone. The roughly 91 discovery patients were randomly divided into training and test sets at a 7:3 ratio. The study also compared thyroid tissue and blood T-cell repertoires from 5 to 7 Graves' hyperthyroidism patients. An independent validation cohort of 18 to 20 hyperthyroidism patients and more than 15 patients who later progressed to ophthalmopathy tested prospective prediction of ophthalmopathy. What the authors observed across the whole study: A model built on a 13 V-J signature distinguished ophthalmopathy from stable hyperthyroidism, reaching around 87% sensitivity and 81.08% specificity in cross-validation and 80%/75% in testing. During validation, the model predicted progression to ophthalmopathy a median of approximately 6 months ahead of onset, with approximately 70% sensitivity and less than 85% specificity. Blood samples also contained most of the expanded thyroid clonotypes (frequency above 0.001), which suggests that blood repertoires may reflect thyroid immune responses. Sample size was not statistically predetermined, and blinding of investigators to group allocation was not performed.

Spanning cysteine to phenylalanine, the CDR3 consists of 14 amino acids. Of all the DNA, just the CDR3 is kept, 42 bases in frame from base 1. CDR1 and CDR2 are drawn from the germline V gene: MNHNS, SASEGT. The TCR beta CDR3 regions were amplified from the RNA transcripts. The first round of RT-PCR for the TCR CDR3 was performed with the HTBI primer set and the Qiagen OneStep RT-PCR kit. Libraries were constructed in a second round of multiplex PCR, after which size selection and purification were carried out. Sequencing of the libraries was done on an Illumina HiSeq2000 using paired-end 100 bp reads. Per the original workflow: SOAPnuke was used to process the raw data, throwing out any read that contained adapters or uncalled bases, had a mean Phred below 15, or lacked an exact constant-primer or identifier match. High-quality paired reads were merged using COPE v1.2.5, and each unique nucleotide sequence was defined as a clonotype. MiTCR v1.1 was used to align the clonotypes against IMGT TRBV, TRBD and TRBJ reference segments. Only V-J combinations with frequency above 0.0001, covering about 99% of repertoires, were analysed. The TCS score was defined as F50 (clonal expansion) divided by E x V (chaos), with BLOSUM62-based TCRdist calculated between CDR3 peptides within each V-J. Welch's t-statistics and random forest reduced roughly 500 V-J features to fewer than 15, which were used in a naive Bayes classifier (R e1071). The Morisita-Horn index was used to measure how similar the thyroid and blood repertoires were. In-frame beta chains were kept once TCRdb had trimmed the public reads at Q25 with fastp and called clones with MiXCR. Records with the same CDR3 protein are collapsed into one entry carrying the most frequent genes and DNA. TCRdb's processing, not the study's, gives the V and J calls here. The sample includes hundreds of thousands of distinct CDR3 sequences, with 45% observed a single time. The ten top clones hold approximately 6.8% of the sample.

The study excluded patients with uncontrolled infections, other autoimmune diseases, pregnancy or lactation. Clinical symptoms, serum thyroxine and TRAb, thyroid ultrasound, and orbital computed tomography formed the basis for the diagnoses. Total RNA was extracted using Trizol reagent, and RNA quality was assessed on an Agilent 2100 Bioanalyzer. Sequencing was done on a sample of peripheral blood or thyroid tissue (not recorded which). The chain couples TRBV6-1 to TRBJ2-5; a tentative D match to TRBD2 spans 6 bases. This receptor was taken from an adult man with Graves' disease, either hyperthyroidism or ophthalmopathy (not recorded which). The CDR3 protein is CASRDLGGSETQCF. Read as DNA, the sequence is TGTGCCAGCAGGGATTTGGGGGGTTCGGAGACCCAGTGCTTC.